Described below is a single TCR beta chain sequence and its context. Its antigen is not known. With 1 base clipped from V and 2 bases from J, the junction kept 4 bases outside the gene matches. This CDR3 is built from 15 residues. In germline, CDR1 is SGHVS, CDR2 FQNEAQ. The data stem from a study of CD8 T cells in ankylosing spondylitis. TCRdb reprocessed the 5' RACE reads via MiXCR and lists one record per CDR3 protein. Among about 400,000 distinct CDR3 sequences listed, approximately 22% were seen once. Whole-study findings and limits: Disease-associated clonotypes exhibited CD8+ identity and were relatively infrequent in peripheral blood. Enrichment of disease-linked clones was reportedly significant in matched ankylosing spondylitis synovial fluid. Made up of under ten highly homologous variants, a TCR beta motif appeared characteristic of ankylosing spondylitis blood.

The source is a male donor with ankylosing spondylitis or in good health (not recorded which). The chain carries TRBV7-8 and TRBJ2-7, with 8 bases aligning to TRBD2. Sequenced material: blood, either unsorted or a sorted T cell fraction (not recorded which). The DNA for the CDR3 is TGTGCCAGCAGCTTAGTTGCGGGGGGCACCTACGAGCAGTACTTC. As protein: CASSLVAGGTYEQYF.